Sequencing of this TCR beta chain was carried out in a study of OX40 agonist ivuxolimab in advanced cancers. Background for the entire study: The costimulatory receptor OX40 (CD134) was targeted by ivuxolimab, a fully human IgG2 agonistic monoclonal antibody. Intravenous ivuxolimab was administered to patients every 2 weeks at six dose levels: 0.01, 0.1, 0.3, 1.5, 3 and 10 mg/kg. Of the approximately 54 dose-escalation patients, hepatocellular carcinoma was present in 19, melanoma in around 15, renal cell carcinoma in 9 and head and neck cancer in 9. The dose-escalation cohort was about 86% male with a mean age of around 64 years, ranging from about 23 to 85. Prior anti-PD-1, anti-PD-L1 or anti-CTLA-4 therapy was permitted, and 40% to 50% of dose-escalation patients had received checkpoint inhibitors. Partial responses occurred in three dose-escalation patients: two with cutaneous melanoma and one with hepatocellular carcinoma. Peripheral TCRbeta sequencing was intended to test whether TCR sequence diversity was altered and clonal T-cell expansion was caused by ivuxolimab. The paper reports the monotherapy dose-escalation portion (N of about 56 patients) of the phase I ivuxolimab trial. Study-wide conclusions, independent of this receptor: After ivuxolimab, more expanded clones were found on average in CD8+ T cells than in CD4+ T cells. Which antigens the clonally expanded peripheral T cells were specific for was not determined. In the 0.1-3.0 mg/kg groups, partial responders were among the patients with the lowest normalized peripheral clonal expansion, particularly in CD8+ T cells. Low levels of normalized T-cell clonal expansion were also shown by some nonresponding patients. At doses from 0.1 to 3.0 mg/kg, clonal expansion was seen in both CD4+ and CD8+ blood T cells between baseline and week 6.

This clone was seen a handful of times. What this receptor recognizes is not known. Within one base of it there is no much larger clone, and no base qualities were kept. The CDR3 goes from the cysteine to the phenylalanine over 16 residues. The sequence is cut down to CDR3 DNA, 48 bases in frame from base 1. The germline V gene gives CDR1 as MDHEN and CDR2 as SYDVKM. Trimming at the junction amounts to 7 bases on V and 5 bases on J, and the germline ends lie 22 bases apart. Genomic DNA was isolated from the sorted cells so that the TCRbeta CDR3 region could be sequenced. The immunoSEQ Assay was used for sequencing of TCRbeta CDR3 regions. In its TCRdb copy, this immuneACCESS table keeps in-frame sequences only and misses some clones. Where compared with another copy, unresolved V genes explain less than half of these, and the others have no known cause. In all, the sample holds 50,000 to 80,000 clones, and 84% of those were seen once. The ten largest clonotypes hold 9.8% of the sample.

Patients with a history of autoimmune disease or receiving systemic immunosuppression were excluded from the trial. Peripheral blood for TCR sequencing was drawn from every dose cohort at baseline, at cycle 4 day 1 and at cycle 7 day 1. The samples were drawn from a first-in-human, open-label, multicenter phase I dose-escalation trial of ivuxolimab. Adults with locally advanced or metastatic head and neck squamous cell, hepatocellular, melanoma or renal cell carcinoma were enrolled in the trial. Before TCR sequencing, CD4+ T cells and CD8+ T cells were sorted from peripheral blood as separate populations.

The sequenced sample was CD4+ or CD8+ T cells sorted from blood, obtained in a trial of the OX40 agonist ivuxolimab. This clonotype was obtained from an adult with an advanced solid tumor such as melanoma, head and neck, liver or kidney cancer. Recombination connected TRBV28 to TRBJ2-3; the D segment might be TRBD1 or TRBD2, since each matches 6 bases. CDR3 loop: CASILTSWGPKDTQYF. At the DNA level, the sequence is TGTGCCAGCATTCTTACTAGCTGGGGGCCTAAAGATACGCAGTATTTT.